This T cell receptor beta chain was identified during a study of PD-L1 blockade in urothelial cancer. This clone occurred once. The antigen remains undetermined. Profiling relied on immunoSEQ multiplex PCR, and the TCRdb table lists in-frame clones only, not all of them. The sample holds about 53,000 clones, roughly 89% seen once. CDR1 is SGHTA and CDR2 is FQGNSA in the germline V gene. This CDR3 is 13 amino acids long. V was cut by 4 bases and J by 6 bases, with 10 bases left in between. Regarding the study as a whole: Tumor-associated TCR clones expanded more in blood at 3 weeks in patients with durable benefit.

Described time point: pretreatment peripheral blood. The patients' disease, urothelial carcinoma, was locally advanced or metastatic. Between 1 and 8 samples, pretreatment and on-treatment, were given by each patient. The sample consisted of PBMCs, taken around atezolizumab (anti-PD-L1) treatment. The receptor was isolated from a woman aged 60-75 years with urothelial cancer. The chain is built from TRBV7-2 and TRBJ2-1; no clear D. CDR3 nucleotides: TGTGCCAGCAGCTCCCTAGTGGGCAATGAGCAGTTCTTC. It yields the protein CASSSLVGNEQFF.